This is a list of T cell receptor beta chains from one sample in a study of a mutant IDH1 vaccine in newly diagnosed glioma. Clones were sequenced by immunoSEQ multiplex PCR, and TCRdb holds only the in-frame ones, with some missing. The sample consists of over 25,000 clones, roughly three quarters of them appearing once. These receptors have no identified antigens. The specimen was PBMCs, collected from a glioma patient whose treatment included an IDH1 peptide vaccine. The source of these receptors is a woman aged 25-40 years with glioma. Some clones in this sample may be carry-over from other donors' samples. The CDR3 runs from the conserved cysteine through the conserved F or W. Each record gives: clone size, V gene, D gene, J gene, CDR3 protein, CDR3 DNA. D genes are given only for firm matches. Clone sizes are given selectively: once, few, many, or a class where the clone is expanded.

size: .
V: TRBV6-1
D: .
J: TRBJ2-7
CDR3: CASRSGPGDYEQYF
DNA: TGTGCCAGCAGGTCAGGGCCGGGAGACTACGAGCAGTACTTC

size: .
V: TRBV11-1
D: .
J: TRBJ1-1
CDR3: CASSYSITGEAFF
DNA: TGTGCCAGCAGCTACTCGATAACAGGGGAAGCTTTCTTT

size: .
V: TRBV6-1
D: .
J: TRBJ2-2
CDR3: CASSGPPLRGGELFF
DNA: TGTGCCAGCAGTGGCCCCCCTTTGAGGGGCGGGGAGCTGTTTTTT

size: .
V: TRBV6-5
D: .
J: TRBJ2-2
CDR3: CATRRSTTGELFF
DNA: TGTGCCACCCGGAGGTCCACCACCGGGGAGCTGTTTTTT

size: .
V: TRBV18
D: .
J: TRBJ1-4
CDR3: CASSPDNFEKLFF
DNA: TGTGCCAGCTCACCAGATAATTTTGAAAAACTGTTTTTT

size: .
V: TRBV6-1
D: .
J: TRBJ1-2
CDR3: CASERRTYGYTF
DNA: TGTGCCAGCGAAAGGCGGACTTATGGCTACACCTTC

size: .
V: TRBV29-1
D: .
J: TRBJ1-3
CDR3: CSVMGGIGGNTIYF
DNA: TGCAGCGTGATGGGGGGAATAGGAGGAAACACCATATATTTT

size: once
V: TRBV13
D: .
J: TRBJ2-4
CDR3: CASSLRGHQAKNIQYF
DNA: TGTGCCAGCAGCTTAAGAGGTCATCAAGCCAAAAACATTCAGTACTTC

size: .
V: TRBV7-9
D: .
J: TRBJ2-6
CDR3: CASSWSGANVLTF
DNA: TGTGCCAGCAGCTGGTCTGGGGCCAACGTCCTGACTTTC

size: .
V: TRBV5-1
D: TRBD2
J: TRBJ2-7
CDR3: CASTPGAGYEQYF
DNA: TGCGCCAGCACCCCGGGAGCGGGATACGAGCAGTACTTC

size: few
V: TRBV6-6
D: .
J: TRBJ1-1
CDR3: CASRVSEAFF
DNA: TGTGCCAGCAGGGTGTCTGAAGCTTTCTTT

size: .
V: TRBV29-1
D: TRBD1
J: TRBJ2-5
CDR3: CSVAVTGGRIETQYF
DNA: TGCAGCGTGGCCGTTACAGGGGGTAGGATAGAGACCCAGTACTTC

size: .
V: TRBV10-2
D: TRBD2
J: TRBJ2-7
CDR3: CASSEHGSTEGELAVYEQYF
DNA: TGCGCCAGCAGTGAACACGGGTCCACGGAAGGGGAACTAGCGGTATACGAGCAGTACTTC

size: .
V: TRBV6-5
D: TRBD1
J: TRBJ1-5
CDR3: CASSDREHQPQHF
DNA: TGTGCCAGCAGCGACAGGGAACATCAGCCCCAGCATTTT

size: .
V: TRBV10-1
D: TRBD1
J: TRBJ2-1
CDR3: CASSRDRAHEQFF
DNA: TGCGCCAGCAGTCGCGACAGGGCCCATGAGCAGTTCTTC

size: .
V: TRBV11-2
D: .
J: TRBJ1-1
CDR3: CASSARTTLPEAFF
DNA: TGTGCCAGCAGCGCCAGGACAACCCTTCCTGAAGCTTTCTTT

size: .
V: TRBV14
D: .
J: TRBJ2-1
CDR3: CASSQIAGDEQFF
DNA: TGTGCCAGCAGCCAAATAGCCGGAGATGAGCAGTTCTTC

size: once
V: TRBV5-1
D: TRBD2
J: TRBJ2-5
CDR3: CASSLGPSGRARETQYF
DNA: TGCGCCAGCAGCTTGGGCCCTAGCGGGAGGGCCCGAGAGACCCAGTACTTC

size: .
V: TRBV7-7
D: .
J: TRBJ1-5
CDR3: CASSLTPRDVRGEGSNQPQHF
DNA: TGTGCTAGCAGCTTAACCCCCCGGGACGTGAGAGGGGAGGGTAGCAATCAGCCCCAGCATTTT

size: .
V: TRBV2
D: TRBD1
J: TRBJ2-1
CDR3: CASTGTGGDEQFF
DNA: TGTGCCAGCACCGGGACAGGGGGAGATGAGCAGTTCTTC

size: once
V: TRBV9
D: TRBD1
J: TRBJ1-4
CDR3: CASSVGVRTGDEKLFF
DNA: TGTGCCAGCAGCGTAGGGGTCCGAACAGGGGATGAAAAACTGTTTTTT